Given below is one T cell receptor beta chain in context. Its antigen is as yet unknown. Between days 9 and 11 of culture, CD4+ T cells were separated out. Participants got two doses of BNT162b2 or mRNA-1273 vaccine. These data originate in a study of vaccination effects on CD4 cells after COVID-19. The wider study: Expansion with viral peptide pools was applied to antigen-specific CD4+ T cells by the ViraFEST assay prior to sequencing. Samples that were drawn after vaccination came a median of 72 days after the second dose. Study outcomes and limitations: Convalescent patients in the study were few, and early post-infection timepoints were absent.

This table comes from immunoSEQ multiplex PCR, and its TCRdb copy is limited to in-frame clones, with some not included. The table lists tens of thousands of clones, over 70% of them singletons. Germline V CDR1 and CDR2: SQVTM, ANQGSEA. The V and J ends lost 5 bases and 4 bases respectively, with 20 bases between them. The CDR3 runs 15 residues. This chain uses TRBV29-1 with TRBJ1-1, with D maybe TRBD1 (5 bases). This sequence was found in a human donor who received a COVID-19 vaccine. The sample here was CD4+ T cells from PBMCs cultured without peptide, taken after COVID-19 vaccination. In DNA, the CDR3 is TGCAGCGTTATGCAGGTGCTCTGGAGGGGCACTGAAGCTTTCTTT. Translating gives CSVMQVLWRGTEAFF.